The rows below give T cell receptor beta chains drawn from one sample of a study of T cells in Graves' hyperthyroidism and ophthalmopathy. One entry per CDR3 protein, called by TCRdb with MiXCR from the multiplex PCR reads. The sample carries hundreds of thousands of distinct CDR3 sequences, around 16% recorded once. The specimen sequenced was blood. Every receptor here comes from a woman in her 30s with Graves' hyperthyroidism. Each CDR3 is given with its conserved first and last residue. A D gene is named only where the DNA matches it firmly. The size of a clone is reported for some rows only, either as once, few or many, or as a class for expanded clones.

V	D	J	size	CDR3	DNA
TRBV10-3	TRBD1	TRBJ2-1	many	CAIRRTGFRGEQFF	TGTGCCATCAGAAGGACAGGCTTTCGTGGTGAGCAGTTCTTC
TRBV11-1	TRBD1	TRBJ2-7	many	CASSFAGTGTYEQYF	TGTGCCAGCAGCTTTGCCGGGACAGGAACCTACGAGCAGTACTTC
TRBV28	TRBD2	TRBJ2-2	.	CASSFFPGLRYGRATGELFF	TGTGCCAGCAGTTTCTTCCCGGGCCTACGTTACGGGAGGGCCACCGGGGAGCTGTTTTTT
TRBV20-1	.	TRBJ2-3	few	CSAPDPTTTYSTDTQYF	TGCAGTGCTCCAGACCCTACCACCACGTATAGCACAGATACGCAGTATTTT
TRBV12-3/TRBV12-4	.	TRBJ1-1	few	CASTLTGPSSEAFF	TGTGCCAGCACTTTGACAGGACCCTCCTCTGAAGCTTTCTTT
TRBV28	TRBD1	TRBJ1-2	many	CASNPQGDYGYTF	TGTGCCAGCAACCCCCAGGGGGACTATGGCTACACCTTC
TRBV20-1	TRBD2	TRBJ2-3	many	CSALSPPGLAGGSTDTQYF	TGCAGTGCACTTTCCCCGCCGGGACTAGCGGGAGGGAGCACAGATACGCAGTATTTT
TRBV6-2/TRBV6-3	.	TRBJ1-5	.	CASSPRRGPNQPQHF	TGTGCCAGCAGCCCCAGGCGAGGGCCGAATCAGCCCCAGCATTTT
TRBV20-1	TRBD1	TRBJ1-4	few	CSAPDRGDTNEKLFF	TGCAGTGCTCCGGACAGGGGAGATACTAATGAAAAACTGTTTTTT
TRBV29-1	TRBD2	TRBJ2-7	many	CSVEAQRTSGAYEQYF	TGCAGCGTTGAGGCCCAGCGGACTAGCGGAGCGTACGAGCAGTACTTC
TRBV7-9	TRBD2	TRBJ2-1	.	CASSGRGGGYNEQFF	TGTGCCAGCAGCGGTCGGGGGGGGGGGTACAATGAGCAGTTCTTC
TRBV7-6	.	TRBJ2-3	.	CASSTRGDDTQYF	TGTGCCAGCAGTACTAGGGGTGACGATACGCAGTATTTT
TRBV30	TRBD2	TRBJ2-4	.	CAWSRASGLQYF	TGTGCCTGGAGTCGGGCTAGCGGCCTTCAGTACTTC
TRBV5-5	TRBD1	TRBJ1-1	few	CASSWGQAGTEAFF	TGTGCCAGCAGTTGGGGACAGGCCGGGACAGAAGCTTTCTTT
TRBV2	.	TRBJ1-5	.	CASTQGSGRSNQPQHF	TGTGCCAGCACCCAAGGATCAGGGAGGAGCAATCAGCCCCAGCATTTT
TRBV7-3	TRBD1	TRBJ1-4	.	CASSLPGQGAKGEKLFF	TGTGCCAGCAGCTTACCGGGACAGGGGGCGAAGGGTGAAAAACTGTTTTTT
TRBV11-2	TRBD2	TRBJ2-3	many	CASSSWGLAGRDTQYF	TGTGCCAGCAGCTCTTGGGGTCTAGCGGGACGGGATACGCAGTATTTT
TRBV12-3/TRBV12-4	TRBD2	TRBJ2-1	many	CASSSSGRGWNEQFF	TGTGCCAGCAGCTCAAGCGGGAGGGGCTGGAATGAGCAGTTCTTC
TRBV30	.	TRBJ2-1	.	CAWGHPGYNEQFF	TGTGCCTGGGGTCATCCGGGGTATAATGAGCAGTTCTTC
TRBV19	.	TRBJ1-2	.	CASSIDRSSGYTF	TGTGCCAGTAGTATAGACAGGTCGAGCGGCTACACCTTC
TRBV2	TRBD1	TRBJ1-4	many	CASSAGQGAEKLFF	TGTGCCAGCAGTGCCGGACAGGGGGCTGAAAAACTGTTTTTT
TRBV3-1	.	TRBJ2-1	many	CASSQGFVNEQFF	TGTGCCAGCAGCCAAGGGTTCGTAAATGAGCAGTTCTTC
TRBV6-5	.	TRBJ2-2	.	CASSYDRELNRELFF	TGTGCCAGCAGTTACGATAGGGAGCTTAATAGGGAGCTGTTTTTT
TRBV10-1	TRBD2	TRBJ2-7	many	CASSGISGGTYEQYF	TGCGCCAGCAGTGGGATTAGCGGGGGAACCTACGAGCAGTACTTC
TRBV12-3/TRBV12-4	TRBD2	TRBJ2-3	many	CASSPSGTVTDTQYF	TGTGCCAGCAGTCCTAGCGGGACCGTCACAGATACGCAGTATTTT
TRBV13	TRBD1	TRBJ1-2	.	CASSFRATGRNYGYTF	TGTGCCAGCAGCTTCAGGGCGACAGGGAGGAACTATGGCTACACCTTC
TRBV6-2/TRBV6-3	TRBD2	TRBJ2-7	few	CASAEGLAGSYEQYF	TGTGCCAGCGCGGAGGGACTAGCGGGATCCTACGAGCAGTACTTC
TRBV20-1	TRBD1	TRBJ1-6	few	CSAPRTGGSSPLHF	TGCAGTGCCCCTCGGACAGGGGGAAGTTCACCCCTCCACTTT
TRBV29-1	.	TRBJ2-3	many	CSAGGVGTDTQYF	TGCAGCGCAGGGGGGGTCGGCACAGATACGCAGTATTTT
TRBV30	TRBD1	TRBJ1-1	many	CAWSGDSTEAFF	TGTGCCTGGAGCGGGGACAGCACTGAAGCTTTCTTT
TRBV2	.	TRBJ1-6	.	CASSVEEPYNSPLHF	TGTGCCAGCAGTGTGGAGGAACCCTACAATTCACCCCTCCACTTT
TRBV7-3	.	TRBJ2-6	many	CASSRQGSGANVLTF	TGTGCCAGCAGCCGCCAGGGATCTGGGGCCAACGTCCTGACTTTC
TRBV2	TRBD1	TRBJ2-5	.	CASELYDRGQETQYF	TGTGCCAGCGAGCTCTACGACAGGGGCCAAGAGACCCAGTACTTC
TRBV14	TRBD1	TRBJ2-7	many	CASSRFDRGPYEQYF	TGTGCCAGCAGCCGCTTCGACAGGGGACCCTACGAGCAGTACTTC
TRBV7-3	.	TRBJ1-6	.	CASRTRGHSPLHF	TGTGCCAGCAGAACTCGGGGTCATTCACCCCTCCACTTT
TRBV2	.	TRBJ2-7	many	CASSVGLYEQYF	TGTGCCAGCAGTGTTGGTTTATACGAGCAGTACTTC
TRBV7-2	.	TRBJ1-1	many	CASRQGQTNTEAFF	TGTGCCAGCAGACAAGGACAGACCAACACTGAAGCTTTCTTT
TRBV6-5	.	TRBJ2-5	.	CASSYSRVIETQYF	TGTGCCAGCAGTTACTCCAGGGTAATAGAGACCCAGTACTTC
TRBV7-9	TRBD1	TRBJ2-7	.	CASSSSGTDYEQYF	TGTGCCAGCAGCTCTTCCGGGACAGACTACGAGCAGTACTTC
TRBV7-9	TRBD2	TRBJ2-1	.	CASSFNPPLRGGNEQFF	TGTGCCAGCAGCTTTAACCCACCCCTACGGGGGGGAAATGAGCAGTTCTTC
TRBV6-6	.	TRBJ1-2	few	CASSYSNLAAIPDYGYTF	TGTGCCAGCAGTTACTCGAATTTGGCCGCCATCCCGGATTATGGCTACACCTTC
TRBV28	TRBD2	TRBJ2-1	many	CASKTGGDYNEQFF	TGTGCCAGCAAAACCGGGGGGGACTACAATGAGCAGTTCTTC
TRBV27	TRBD2	TRBJ2-2	.	CASSFGGRTGELFF	TGTGCCAGCAGTTTCGGGGGGAGGACCGGGGAGCTGTTTTTT
TRBV11-3	TRBD1	TRBJ1-2	many	CASSLRGRLFYGYTF	TGTGCCAGCAGCTTAAGGGGGCGCTTGTTCTATGGCTACACCTTC
TRBV12-3/TRBV12-4	.	TRBJ2-5	few	CASSINGETQYF	TGTGCCAGCAGTATAAACGGGGAGACCCAGTACTTC